A single sample is the source of the 17 T cell receptor beta chains below, sequenced in a study of T cell responses to AZD1222 COVID-19 vaccine. Some clones are missing from TCRdb's copy, which holds only in-frame ones; the method was immunoSEQ multiplex PCR. Of some 97,000 clones listed, around nine tenths are singletons. The source material was peripheral blood, sampled on day 0 of AZD1222 vaccination. The receptors were sampled from an adult in good health.

The chain uses TRBV5-1 and TRBJ2-7; D is possibly TRBD1 (6 bases). The V gene's germline CDR1 is SGHRS and CDR2 YFSETQ. This CDR3 spans 14 amino acids. V lost 2 bases, J lost 7 bases, and 16 bases lay in between. The CDR3 region has the DNA TGCGCCAGCAGCTTTGGACAGTCGTCACGGGAGCAGTACTTC. It yields the protein CASSFGQSSREQYF.

The V call is TRBV28, the J call TRBJ2-7; TRBD1 matches at 7 bases. J was trimmed by 3 bases and V by 4 bases; bases with no gene match: 3. The CDR3 sequence is 13 residues long. Germline V gene sequence: CDR1 MDHEN, CDR2 SYDVKM. As DNA, the CDR3 is TGTGCCAGCAGTTCCGGACAGGACTACGAGCAGTACTTC. Translating it yields CASSSGQDYEQYF.

This clone was observed a few times. The chain is built from TRBV11-3 and TRBJ2-7; D gene unclear. Germline assignment: CDR1 SGHNT and CDR2 YENEEA. Trimming cost V 4 bases and J 0 bases, with 4 bases left between them. The CDR3 length is 12 residues. CDR3 residues: CASSSSSYEQYF. DNA of the CDR3: TGTGCCAGCAGCTCGTCCTCCTACGAGCAGTACTTC.

The rearrangement uses TRBV5-1 and TRBJ2-4; 9 bases map to TRBD1. Unmatched junction bases numbered 18, after V lost 3 bases and J lost 11 bases. The CDR3 length is 17 residues. Germline V gives CDR1 SGHRS, CDR2 YFSETQ. CDR3 in amino acids: CASSSSRDRAGGRVQYF. CDR3 nucleotide sequence: TGCGCCAGCAGCTCGTCCCGGGACAGGGCCGGAGGAAGGGTTCAGTACTTC.

The rearrangement joins TRBV4-1 to TRBJ1-2; D perhaps matches TRBD1 (5 bases). The V end was cut by 0 bases, the J end by 7 bases, with 9 bases between. The germline V gene encodes CDR1 MGHRA and CDR2 YSYEKL. The CDR3 contains 13 residues. The CDR3 nucleotides read TGCGCCAGCAGCCAAGAGCCAGGGCTTGGCTACACCTTC. Protein: CASSQEPGLGYTF.

This clone was observed a few times. The J gene is TRBJ2-7, the V gene TRBV6-5; D may be TRBD1 or TRBD2 (5 bases each). The CDR3 is 13 amino acids. CDR1 and CDR2 (germline): MNHEY, SVGAGI. V was pared by 6 bases and J by 4 bases, with 13 bases between. Here the CDR3 DNA reads TGTGCCAGCAGAACGGGGCCAACATACGAGCAGTACTTC. Protein sequence: CASRTGPTYEQYF.

The CDR3 region has the DNA TGTGCCAGTACCCAGGGACAGTATAATGAGCAGTTCTTC. As protein: CASTQGQYNEQFF. The chain carries TRBV19 and TRBJ2-1; 7 positions agree with TRBD1. The ends lost 7 bases at V and 7 bases at J; junction bases unmatched: 7. CDR1 LNHDA and CDR2 SQIVND come from the germline V gene (reference sequence). This CDR3 contains 13 residues.

The gene calls are TRBV18 and TRBJ1-1; no definite D call. The CDR3 contains 13 residues. Germline assignment: CDR1 KGHSH and CDR2 LQKENI. Trimming shortened V by 6 bases and J by 3 bases, and 11 bases separated the two germline ends. The CDR3 region is CASSGSLDTEAFF. Here the CDR3 DNA reads TGTGCCAGCTCGGGCTCCCTGGACACTGAAGCTTTCTTT.

The genes are TRBV9 and TRBJ2-7; no clear D. The CDR3 spans 14 residues. The germline V gene has CDR1 SGDLS and CDR2 YYNGEE. V lost 4 bases, J lost 0 bases, and 11 bases lay in between. The CDR3 nucleotides are TGTGCCAGCAGCCCAAACCGGAACTCCTACGAGCAGTACTTC. Its protein product is CASSPNRNSYEQYF.

The chain joins TRBV24-1 to TRBJ2-7, with TRBD1 identical over 7 bases. This CDR3 comprises 13 residues. V lost 4 bases to trimming and J lost 6 bases; unmatched junction nucleotides: 5. CDR1 and CDR2 (germline): KGHDR, SFDVKD. The CDR3 DNA follows: TGTGCCACCAGTGAGGTACAGGGGCGCGAGCAGTACTTC. Its translation: CATSEVQGREQYF.

The chain combines TRBV7-9 with TRBJ1-1; tentatively, D is TRBD1 (5 bases). The CDR3 loop spans 16 amino acids. Trimming cost V 5 bases and J 3 bases, with 19 bases left between them. Germline assignment: CDR1 SEHNR and CDR2 FQNEAQ (reference sequence). The CDR3, as DNA: TGTGCCAGCAGCCCGCGGGGCAGGTCACCAGACACTGAAGCTTTCTTT. Protein: CASSPRGRSPDTEAFF.

The rearrangement links TRBV29-1 to TRBJ2-2; D might be TRBD1 (5 bases). The CDR3 extends over 11 amino acids. Germline-derived CDR1 and CDR2 are SQVTM and ANQGSEA. The germline V and J ends were trimmed by 4 bases and 6 bases, with 6 bases remaining between them. CDR3: CSVGRAGELFF. The CDR3 DNA is TGCAGCGTTGGCAGGGCCGGGGAGCTGTTTTTT.

The chain joins TRBV27 to TRBJ1-1, with 8 nucleotides matching TRBD1. This CDR3 is 13 amino acids long. V shed 3 bases and J 6 bases; nucleotides not matched to a gene: 3. Germline V gene data show CDR1 as MNHEY and CDR2 as SMNVEV (reference sequence). The CDR3 DNA reads TGTGCCAGCAGTTTCCGGGACAGGCCTGAAGCTTTCTTT. Translated, it gives CASSFRDRPEAFF.

The chain recombines TRBV5-5 with TRBJ2-1; D is unresolved. V was trimmed by 1 base and J by 10 bases, leaving 12 bases between them. The V gene's germline CDR1 is SGHKS and CDR2 YYEKEE (reference sequence). This CDR3 comprises 13 residues. In nucleotides, the CDR3 is TGTGCCAGCAGCTTGCCTGTTGACCTGGAGCAGTTCTTC. Translating gives CASSLPVDLEQFF.

This clone was picked up a small number of times. The genes are TRBV13 and TRBJ1-2; 8 bases agree with TRBD1. J was trimmed by 8 bases and V by 8 bases; bases with no gene match: 7. Germline CDR1 reads PRHDT; CDR2 reads FYEKMQ (reference sequence). The CDR3 length is 12 residues. The chain's CDR3 is CASGQGLKGYTF. CDR3 sequence (DNA): TGTGCCAGCGGACAGGGCCTTAAAGGCTACACCTTC. The full variable domain, in which reference TRBV13 and TRBJ1-2 provide the parts outside the CDR3, is AAGVIQSPRHLIKEKRETATLKCYPIPRHDTVYWYQQGPGQDPQFLISFYEKMQSDKGSIPDRFSAQQFSDYHSELNMSSLELGDSALYFCASGQGLKGYTFGSGTRLTVV.

This CDR3 is CASSLGQPGSSGNTIYF. The CDR3 DNA sequence: TGTGCCAGCAGCTTGGGACAACCCGGGAGCTCTGGAAACACCATATATTTT. V gene TRBV21-1 combines with J gene TRBJ1-3. TRBV21-1 is marked as a pseudogene. This CDR3 is built from 17 residues.

The chain links TRBV10-3 to TRBJ1-1, with 7 bases aligning to TRBD1. There are 14 residues in the CDR3. V lost 10 bases, J lost 4 bases, and 12 bases stayed unmatched. Germline V gene sequence: CDR1 ENHRY, CDR2 SYGVKD. The DNA of the CDR3 is TGTGCCACCTCGCAAATGACAGGGACCACTGAAGCTTTCTTT. Encoded protein: CATSQMTGTTEAFF.